This T cell receptor beta chain was sequenced during a study of blood T cell repertoires in COVID-19. Across the whole study: Samples came from the United States, Italy and Spain, spanning acute and convalescent COVID-19. T cells, B-cell-depleted T cells, or PBMCs provided the cDNA or gDNA that served as material.

In the original workflow: Amplification of reference gene primers provided the estimated nucleated cell counts. Repertoires were generated with immunoSEQ multiplex PCR, while TCRdb's copy carries only in-frame clones and drops some. The D gene and trimming were derived from the DNA, and the V and J assignments and clone size from that table. The profile shows some 120,000 clones, about nine tenths of them singletons. V was cut by 5 bases and J by 4 bases, with 7 bases left in between. Germline V lookup: CDR1 MNHNY, CDR2 SVGAGI (reference sequence). The CDR3 loop spans 12 amino acids. The sequence came from a human donor with active COVID-19. The donor label of this sample is uncertain. The chain has TRBV6-6 and TRBJ2-3; no clear D gene. Sequencing was carried out using peripheral blood. The CDR3: CASSVSADTQYF. CDR3 DNA: TGTGCCAGCAGTGTGTCGGCAGATACGCAGTATTTT.